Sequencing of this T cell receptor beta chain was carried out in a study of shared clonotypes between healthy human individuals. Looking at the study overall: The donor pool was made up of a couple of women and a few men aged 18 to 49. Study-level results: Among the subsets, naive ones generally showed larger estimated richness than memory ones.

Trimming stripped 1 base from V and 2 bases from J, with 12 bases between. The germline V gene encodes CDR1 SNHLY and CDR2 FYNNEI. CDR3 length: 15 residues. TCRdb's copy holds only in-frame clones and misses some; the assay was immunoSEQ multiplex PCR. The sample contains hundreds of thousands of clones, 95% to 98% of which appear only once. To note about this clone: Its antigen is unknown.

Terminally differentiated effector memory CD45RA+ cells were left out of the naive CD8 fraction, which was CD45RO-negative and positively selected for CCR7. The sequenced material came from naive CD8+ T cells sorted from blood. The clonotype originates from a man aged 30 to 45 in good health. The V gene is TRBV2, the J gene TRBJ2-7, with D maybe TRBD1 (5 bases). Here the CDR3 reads CASSEEVQATYEQYF. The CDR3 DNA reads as TGTGCCAGCAGTGAAGAGGTACAGGCGACCTACGAGCAGTACTTC. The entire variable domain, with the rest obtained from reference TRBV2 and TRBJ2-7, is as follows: EPEVTQTPSHQVTQMGQEVILRCVPISNHLYFYWYRQILGQKVEFLVSFYNNEISEKSEIFDDQFSVERPDGSNFTLKIRSTKLEDSAMYFCASSEEVQATYEQYFGPGTRLTVT.